This record covers a single T cell receptor beta chain. Germline V lookup: CDR1 SGDLS, CDR2 YYNGEE. The CDR3 is made up of 16 amino acids. V dropped 1 base and J dropped 5; count of bases not matched to a gene: 11. The data stem from a study of blood T cell repertoires in COVID-19. Study context: Researchers got acute and convalescent COVID-19 samples from the United States, Italy and Spain. The cDNA or gDNA used as material had been derived from T cells, B-cell-depleted T cells, or PBMCs.

The method was immunoSEQ multiplex PCR; TCRdb's version includes in-frame clones alone and lacks a portion of them. The repertoire holds roughly 250,000 clones, with around 90% as singletons. Cohort allocation depended upon clinical history that participants reported. What was sequenced was PBMCs or T cells enriched from blood (not recorded which). The receptor's source is a woman aged 25 to 45 with acute COVID-19. This chain joins TRBV9 and TRBJ2-7, with 8 bases matching TRBD2. The CDR3 loop is CASSVSPGTRVNEQYF. The CDR3 nucleotides read TGTGCCAGCAGCGTATCCCCTGGGACTAGAGTCAACGAGCAGTACTTC.